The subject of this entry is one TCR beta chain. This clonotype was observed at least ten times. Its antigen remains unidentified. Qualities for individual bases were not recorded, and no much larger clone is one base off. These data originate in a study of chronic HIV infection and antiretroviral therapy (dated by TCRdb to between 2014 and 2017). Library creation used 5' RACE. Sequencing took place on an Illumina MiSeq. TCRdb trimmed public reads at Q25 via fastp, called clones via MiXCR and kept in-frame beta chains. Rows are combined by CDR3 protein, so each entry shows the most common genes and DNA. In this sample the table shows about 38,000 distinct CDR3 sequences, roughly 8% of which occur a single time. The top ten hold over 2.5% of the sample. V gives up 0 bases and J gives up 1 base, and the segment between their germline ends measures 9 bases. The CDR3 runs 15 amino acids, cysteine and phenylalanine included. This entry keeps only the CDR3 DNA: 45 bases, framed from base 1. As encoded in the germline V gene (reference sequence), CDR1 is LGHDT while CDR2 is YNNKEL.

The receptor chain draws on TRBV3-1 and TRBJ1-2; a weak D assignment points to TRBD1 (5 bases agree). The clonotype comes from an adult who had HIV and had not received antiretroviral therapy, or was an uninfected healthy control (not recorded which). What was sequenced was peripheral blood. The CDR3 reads CASSQDGGFNYGYTF. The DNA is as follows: TGTGCCAGCAGCCAAGATGGGGGATTTAACTATGGCTACACCTTC.